This TCR beta chain was sequenced for a study of T cell changes during pregnancy in multiple sclerosis. About this clone itself: The same CDR3 arises from other DNA sequences in this sample as well.

Germline V lookup: CDR1 SGHNT, CDR2 YYREEE (reference sequence). V lost 4 bases to trimming and J lost 2 bases; unmatched junction nucleotides: 3. CDR3 length: 15 amino acids. Some clones are missing from TCRdb's copy, which holds only in-frame ones; the method was immunoSEQ multiplex PCR. The data show 95,000 to 100,000 clones, around 90% seen once. The clonotype was recovered from a female donor in good health, enrolled as a control in a pregnancy study. The source material was peripheral blood, sampled after pregnancy. The chain is built from TRBV5-4 and TRBJ2-3; 11 positions agree with TRBD1. In nucleotides, the CDR3 is TGTGCCAGCAGCCTGGACAGGGGGCTCACAGATACGCAGTATTTT. As protein: CASSLDRGLTDTQYF.